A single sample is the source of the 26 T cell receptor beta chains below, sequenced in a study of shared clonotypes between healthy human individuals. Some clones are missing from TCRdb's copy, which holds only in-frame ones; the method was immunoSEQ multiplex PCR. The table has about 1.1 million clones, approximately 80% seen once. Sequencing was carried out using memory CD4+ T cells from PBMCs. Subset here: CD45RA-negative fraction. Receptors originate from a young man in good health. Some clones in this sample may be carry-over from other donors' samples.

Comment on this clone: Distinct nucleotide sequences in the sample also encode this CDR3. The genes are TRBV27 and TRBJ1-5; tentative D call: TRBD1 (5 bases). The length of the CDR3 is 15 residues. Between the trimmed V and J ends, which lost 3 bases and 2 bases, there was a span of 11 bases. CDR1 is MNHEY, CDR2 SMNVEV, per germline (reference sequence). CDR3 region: CASSFRGTGNQPQHF. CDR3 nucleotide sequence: TGTGCCAGCAGTTTTCGTGGGACGGGCAATCAGCCCCAGCATTTT.

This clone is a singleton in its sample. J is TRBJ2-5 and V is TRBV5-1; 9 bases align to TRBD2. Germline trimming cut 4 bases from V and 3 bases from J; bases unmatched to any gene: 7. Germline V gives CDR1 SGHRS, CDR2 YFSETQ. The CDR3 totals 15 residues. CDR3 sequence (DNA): TGCGCCAGCAGCCCGCGGGGGGGAAGCGAAGAGACCCAGTACTTC. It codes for CASSPRGGSEETQYF.

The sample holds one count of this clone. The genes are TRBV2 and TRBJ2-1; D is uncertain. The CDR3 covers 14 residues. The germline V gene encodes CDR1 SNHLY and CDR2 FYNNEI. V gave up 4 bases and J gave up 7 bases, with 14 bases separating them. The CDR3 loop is CASSVNGQQNEQFF. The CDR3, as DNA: TGTGCCAGCAGTGTTAATGGGCAACAAAATGAGCAGTTCTTC.

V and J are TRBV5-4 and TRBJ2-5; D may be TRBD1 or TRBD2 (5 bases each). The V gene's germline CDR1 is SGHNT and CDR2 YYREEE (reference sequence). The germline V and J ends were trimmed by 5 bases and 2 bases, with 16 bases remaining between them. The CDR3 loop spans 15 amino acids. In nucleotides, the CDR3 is TGTGCCAGCAGTTCGAAGGTTGGGACGCAAGAGACCCAGTACTTC. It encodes CASSSKVGTQETQYF.

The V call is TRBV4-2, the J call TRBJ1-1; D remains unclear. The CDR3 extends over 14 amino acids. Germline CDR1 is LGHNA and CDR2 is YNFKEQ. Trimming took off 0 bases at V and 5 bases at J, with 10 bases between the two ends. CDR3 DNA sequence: TGTGCCAGCAGCCAAGACAGAATTGGGACTGAAGCTTTCTTT. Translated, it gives CASSQDRIGTEAFF.

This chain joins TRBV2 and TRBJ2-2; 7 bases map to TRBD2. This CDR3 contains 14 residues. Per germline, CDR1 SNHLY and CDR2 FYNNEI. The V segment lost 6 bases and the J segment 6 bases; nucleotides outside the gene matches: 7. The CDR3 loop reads CASSEGLWAGELFF. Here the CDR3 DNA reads TGTGCCAGCAGCGAGGGACTATGGGCCGGGGAGCTGTTTTTT.

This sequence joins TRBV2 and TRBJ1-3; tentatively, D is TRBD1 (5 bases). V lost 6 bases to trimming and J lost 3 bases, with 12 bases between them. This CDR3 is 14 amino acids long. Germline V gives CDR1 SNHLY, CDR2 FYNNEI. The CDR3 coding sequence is TGTGCCAGCAGGACAGCTTCCTTTGGAAACACCATATATTTT. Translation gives CASRTASFGNTIYF.

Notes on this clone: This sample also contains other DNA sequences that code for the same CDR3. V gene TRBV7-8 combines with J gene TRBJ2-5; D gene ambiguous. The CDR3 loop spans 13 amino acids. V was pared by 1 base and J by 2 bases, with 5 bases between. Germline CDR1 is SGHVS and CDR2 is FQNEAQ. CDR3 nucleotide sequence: TGTGCCAGCAGCTTAGGTCTACAAGAGACCCAGTACTTC. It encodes CASSLGLQETQYF.

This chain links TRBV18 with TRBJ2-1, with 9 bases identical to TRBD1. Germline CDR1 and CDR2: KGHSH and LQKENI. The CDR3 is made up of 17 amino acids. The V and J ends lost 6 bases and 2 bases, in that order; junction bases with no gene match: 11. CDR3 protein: CASSPNSRTGAYNEQFF. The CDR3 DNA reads TGTGCCAGCTCGCCAAATTCCCGGACAGGGGCCTACAATGAGCAGTTCTTC.

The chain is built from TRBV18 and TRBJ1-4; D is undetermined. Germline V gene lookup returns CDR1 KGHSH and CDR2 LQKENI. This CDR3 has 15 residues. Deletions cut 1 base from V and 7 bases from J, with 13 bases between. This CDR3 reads CASSPQSSSGEKLFF. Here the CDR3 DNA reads TGTGCCAGCTCACCACAAAGCTCGTCCGGTGAAAAACTGTTTTTT.

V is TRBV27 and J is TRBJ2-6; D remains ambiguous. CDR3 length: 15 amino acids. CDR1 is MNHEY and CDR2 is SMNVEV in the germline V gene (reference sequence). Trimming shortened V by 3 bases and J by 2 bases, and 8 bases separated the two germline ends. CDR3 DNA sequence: TGTGCCAGCAGTTTCAAGTCTGCTGGGGCCAACGTCCTGACTTTC. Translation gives CASSFKSAGANVLTF.

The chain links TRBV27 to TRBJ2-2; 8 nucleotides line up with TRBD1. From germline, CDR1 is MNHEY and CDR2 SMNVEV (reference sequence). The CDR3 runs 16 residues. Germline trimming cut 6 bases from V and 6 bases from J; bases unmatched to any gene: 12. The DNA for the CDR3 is TGTGCCAGCAGACGTTTCGGGACAGGCCTCCCCGGGGAGCTGTTTTTT. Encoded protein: CASRRFGTGLPGELFF.

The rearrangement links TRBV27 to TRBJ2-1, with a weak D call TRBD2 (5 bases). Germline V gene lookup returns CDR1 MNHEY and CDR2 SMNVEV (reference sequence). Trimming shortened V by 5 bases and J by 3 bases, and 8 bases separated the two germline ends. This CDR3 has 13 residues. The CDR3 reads CASSDDYYNEQFF. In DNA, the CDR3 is TGTGCCAGCAGTGATGACTACTACAATGAGCAGTTCTTC.

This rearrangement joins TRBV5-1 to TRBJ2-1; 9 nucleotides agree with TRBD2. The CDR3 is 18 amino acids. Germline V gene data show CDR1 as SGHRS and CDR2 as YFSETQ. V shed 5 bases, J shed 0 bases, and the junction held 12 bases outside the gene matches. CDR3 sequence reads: CASRSGLAGRSSYNEQFF. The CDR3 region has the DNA TGCGCCAGCAGGAGCGGGCTAGCGGGACGGAGCTCCTACAATGAGCAGTTCTTC.

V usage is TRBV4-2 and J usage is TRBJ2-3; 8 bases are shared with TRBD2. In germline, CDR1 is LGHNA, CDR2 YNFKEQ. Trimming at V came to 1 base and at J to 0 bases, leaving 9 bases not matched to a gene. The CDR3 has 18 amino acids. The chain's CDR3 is CASSQVSGGKGSTDTQYF. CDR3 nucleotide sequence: TGTGCCAGCAGCCAAGTTTCGGGAGGGAAGGGAAGCACAGATACGCAGTATTTT.

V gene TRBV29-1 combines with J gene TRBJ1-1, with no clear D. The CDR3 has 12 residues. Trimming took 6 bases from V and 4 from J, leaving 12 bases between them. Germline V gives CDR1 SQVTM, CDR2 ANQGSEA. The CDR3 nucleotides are TGCAGCGTGGGTCTCGGGCTCACTGAAGCTTTCTTT. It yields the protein CSVGLGLTEAFF. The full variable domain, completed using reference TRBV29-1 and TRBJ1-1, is SAVISQKPSRDICQRGTSLTIQCQVDSQVTMMFWYRQQPGQSLTLIATANQGSEATYESGFVIDKFPISRPNLTFSTLTVSNMSPEDSSIYLCSVGLGLTEAFFGQGTRLTVV.

The DNA of the CDR3 is TGCAGCGTTGGTCAGGGGGCCACAGATACGCAGTATTTT. Protein product: CSVGQGATDTQYF. This chain uses TRBV29-1 with TRBJ2-3, with 8 nucleotides matching TRBD1. Per germline, CDR1 SQVTM and CDR2 ANQGSEA. CDR3 length: 13 amino acids. Trimming cost V 4 bases and J 2 bases; bases outside gene matches: 2.

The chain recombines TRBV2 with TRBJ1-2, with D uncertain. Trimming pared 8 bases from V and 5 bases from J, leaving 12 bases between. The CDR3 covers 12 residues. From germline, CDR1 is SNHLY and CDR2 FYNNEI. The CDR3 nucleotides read TGTGCCAGCCGGCAGTCAGTATATGGCTACACCTTC. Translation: CASRQSVYGYTF.

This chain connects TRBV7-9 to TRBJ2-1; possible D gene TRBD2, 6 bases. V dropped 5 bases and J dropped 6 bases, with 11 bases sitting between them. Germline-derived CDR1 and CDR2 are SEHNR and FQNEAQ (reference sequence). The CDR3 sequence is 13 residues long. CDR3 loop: CASSPGRGNEQFF. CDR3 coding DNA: TGTGCCAGCAGCCCCGGGCGGGGCAATGAGCAGTTCTTC.

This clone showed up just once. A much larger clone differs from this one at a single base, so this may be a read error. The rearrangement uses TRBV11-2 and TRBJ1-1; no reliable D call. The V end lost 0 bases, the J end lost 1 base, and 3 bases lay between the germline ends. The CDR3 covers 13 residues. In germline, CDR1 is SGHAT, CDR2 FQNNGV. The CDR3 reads CASSLDRNTEAFF. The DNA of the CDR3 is TGTGCCAGCAGCTTAGACAGGAACACTGAAGCTTTCTTT.

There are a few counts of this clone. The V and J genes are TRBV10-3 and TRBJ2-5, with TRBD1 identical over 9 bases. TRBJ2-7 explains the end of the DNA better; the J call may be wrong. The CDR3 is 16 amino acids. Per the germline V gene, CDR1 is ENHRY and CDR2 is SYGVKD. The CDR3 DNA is TGTGCCATCAGTGGGGGACAGGGCGGCCGATCGGACGAGCAGTACTTC. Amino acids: CAISGGQGGRSDEQYF.

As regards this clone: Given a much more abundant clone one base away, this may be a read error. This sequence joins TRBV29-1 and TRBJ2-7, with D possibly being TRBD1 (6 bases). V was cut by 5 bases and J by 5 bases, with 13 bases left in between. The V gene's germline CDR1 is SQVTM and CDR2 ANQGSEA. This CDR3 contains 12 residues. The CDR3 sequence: CSVYRVENEQYF. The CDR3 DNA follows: TGCAGCGTTTACAGGGTCGAAAACGAGCAGTACTTC.

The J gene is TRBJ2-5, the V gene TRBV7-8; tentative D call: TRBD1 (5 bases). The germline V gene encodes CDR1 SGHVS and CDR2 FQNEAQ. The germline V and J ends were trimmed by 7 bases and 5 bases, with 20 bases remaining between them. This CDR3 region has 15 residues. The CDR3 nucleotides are TGTGCCAGCAACCGGTATTTAAGGGGTGTTGAGACCCAGTACTTC. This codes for CASNRYLRGVETQYF.

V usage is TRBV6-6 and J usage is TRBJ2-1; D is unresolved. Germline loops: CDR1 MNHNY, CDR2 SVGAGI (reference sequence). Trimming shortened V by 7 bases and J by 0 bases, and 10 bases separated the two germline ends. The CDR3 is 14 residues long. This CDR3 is CASTLRDSYNEQFF. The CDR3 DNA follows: TGTGCCAGCACCTTAAGGGACTCCTACAATGAGCAGTTCTTC.

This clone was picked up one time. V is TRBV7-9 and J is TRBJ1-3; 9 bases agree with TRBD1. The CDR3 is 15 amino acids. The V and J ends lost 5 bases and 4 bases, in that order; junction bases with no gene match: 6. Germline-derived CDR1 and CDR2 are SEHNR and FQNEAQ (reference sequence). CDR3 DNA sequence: TGTGCCAGCAGCAACGGACAGGGGAGCGGAAACACCATATATTTT. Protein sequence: CASSNGQGSGNTIYF.

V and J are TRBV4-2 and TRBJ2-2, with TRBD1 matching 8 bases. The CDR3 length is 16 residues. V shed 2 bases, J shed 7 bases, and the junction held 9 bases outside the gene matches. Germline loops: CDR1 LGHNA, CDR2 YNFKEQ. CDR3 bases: TGTGCCAGCAGCCAACCTAGGACAGGGTCGAGCGGGGAGCTGTTTTTT. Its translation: CASSQPRTGSSGELFF.